This T cell receptor beta chain was recovered during a study of beta chain features in type 1 diabetes (dated by TCRdb to between 2018 and 2020). Broadly, across the study: Mean age, gender distribution, total cell number and subset yield did not differ between patients and healthy donors. A total of about 100,000,000 sorted cells were examined across all samples, and RNA yield correlated strongly with the number of cells per subset. In the study, recently diagnosed type 1 diabetes patients and matched healthy donors were compared on the TCRB repertoires of their sorted circulating CD4+ T cell subsets. Whereas all 30 or so donors provided naive and central memory subsets, regulatory and stem cell-like memory subsets were isolated from just 8 patients and roughly 8 healthy donors.

From each donor, a single peripheral blood sample of about 110 mL on average was drawn into heparinised tubes. A BD FACSAria II and a panel including CD45RO, CCR7, CD25, CD127, CD95 and CD27 were used to sort naive, central memory, regulatory and stem cell-like memory CD4+ T cells. Every sorted population had a purity above 98%. PBMCs were separated immediately by Lymphoprep density gradient centrifugation and were stained directly, without being cultured. So that batch effects would be minimized, each experiment stained and sorted samples in pairs, pairing one healthy donor with one patient. All of the isolated RNA was reverse transcribed with the High Capacity cDNA Reverse Transcription Kit, so expressed TCRB transcripts were sequenced. Deep immunoSEQ sequencing was performed on naive, central memory and regulatory T cell samples, with an average of about 3.6 million total reads per sample. Sorted cells were lysed in RLT buffer and RNA was extracted with DNase-treated RNeasy Micro or Mini kits, depending on cell number. To prevent cross-contamination, every cell subset was processed on its own, while patient and healthy donor samples were processed together. The immunoSEQ multiplex PCR was used to amplify TCRB sequences from cDNA, generating 87-bp fragments that spanned the CDR3 region. Sequencing of the amplicons was done on the Illumina HiSeq platform. In the paper's pipeline: PCR bias was computationally corrected using synthetic template baselines, reads within Hamming distance 2 were collapsed, and singletons that could not be merged were discarded. Reads were aligned to IMGT to assign V, D and J genes, CDR3 length, and insertions or deletions at six rearrangement sites. Clonotype counts were normalized to sorted cell number within each subset before computing true diversity and Gini coefficients with the tcR R package. Repertoire sharing was quantified using the overlap coefficient calculated on TCRB nucleotide sequences. As a proxy for the pre-selection repertoire, out-of-frame TCRB sequences from naive cells were analyzed. TCRdb carries this immuneACCESS record with in-frame sequences only. Its versions omit some clonotypes, under half of them owing to an unresolved V gene in the studies checked, with the rest unexplained. V and J calls and clone size are as listed in that table; D and trimming were resolved from the DNA. In this sample the table shows fewer than 900,000 clones, roughly 17% of which occur a single time. The leading ten clones occupy 0.02% to 0.025% of the sample.

The sample holds a few counts of this clone. No cognate antigen has been identified for it. One end of the junction is discordant with germline, which a read error may explain. Beyond this particular receptor, the publication reports: PCR may preferentially amplify shorter templates, but because patient and control samples were amplified and corrected together, any resulting skew would affect both groups equally. The naive, central memory and regulatory TCRB repertoires appeared to resemble one another more closely among patients than among healthy donors. Because small numbers of individuals were included in the HLA sub-analyses, any influence of HLA type on TCRB rearrangement was left unresolved. Type 1 diabetes patients showed a moderate but significant shortening of TCRB CDR3 length in all four CD4+ subsets. Sequencing cDNA rather than genomic DNA could over-represent highly expressing activated cells, although activation and CD3 levels did not differ between groups. At VDJ recombination sites, type 1 diabetes patients had fewer insertions and more deleted nucleotides, which implies abnormalities in thymic rearrangement.

The source of this sequence is a woman aged 18-29 years in good health. The specimen sequenced was naive CD4+ T cells from blood. The sample's cell subset or site label, decoded: true naive CD4+ T cells.

The CDR3 region reads CASTEAGGVADTQYF. The base sequence is TGTGCCAGCACTGAAGCGGGAGGTGTGGCAGATACGCAGTATTTT. The sequence links TRBV6-1 to TRBJ2-3; the junction holds 9 bases that match TRBD2. The CDR1 and CDR2 encoded by the germline V gene are MNHNS and SASEGT. Measured from the cysteine to the phenylalanine, the CDR3 is 15 residues long. Only the CDR3 DNA stays, 45 bases, in frame from base 1.